These 30 T cell receptor beta chains were sequenced from one sample in a study of blood T cell repertoires in COVID-19. Generated by immunoSEQ multiplex PCR, the TCRdb table keeps only in-frame clones and is missing some. The sample has fewer than 200,000 clones, around 83% seen once; the top ten hold 6% to 8.5%. Sequencing was carried out using peripheral blood. These receptors were obtained from an older woman with COVID-19, enrolled during active disease.

CDR3 DNA sequence: TGTGCCAGCAGCTTATCTCTTGGGCAGGGAAACACTGAAGCTTTCTTT. It encodes CASSLSLGQGNTEAFF. The chain uses TRBV7-2 and TRBJ1-1; D possibly corresponds to TRBD1 (5 bases). CDR3 size: 16 residues. Trimming shortened V by 2 bases and J by 2 bases, and 15 bases separated the two germline ends. Germline CDR1 is SGHTA and CDR2 is FQGNSA.

This clone was recorded a few times. The chain combines TRBV4-1 with TRBJ1-3, with 8 bases aligning to TRBD1. Per germline, CDR1 MGHRA and CDR2 YSYEKL. Trimming removed 4 bases from V and 4 bases from J; junction bases left unmatched: 6. The CDR3 spans 15 residues. The DNA for the CDR3 is TGCGCCAGCAGCCCGTGGACAGGGAAAGGAAACACCATATATTTT. As protein: CASSPWTGKGNTIYF.

This chain uses TRBV5-1 with TRBJ1-4; a possible D gene is TRBD1 (5 bases). CDR1 and CDR2 (germline): SGHRS, YFSETQ. Trimming stripped 0 bases from V and 8 bases from J, with 11 bases between. This CDR3 spans 14 amino acids. This CDR3 is CASSLGGTREKLFF. CDR3 sequence (DNA): TGCGCCAGCAGCTTGGGGGGCACGAGGGAAAAACTGTTTTTT.

V usage is TRBV29-1 and J usage is TRBJ1-2; TRBD1 agrees at 7 bases. CDR1 and CDR2 from the germline V gene are SQVTM and ANQGSEA. The CDR3 length is 13 residues. V lost 4 bases to trimming and J lost 1 base; unmatched junction nucleotides: 3. The CDR3 reads CSVGQGVNYGYTF. For the CDR3, the DNA is TGCAGCGTTGGACAGGGAGTTAACTATGGCTACACCTTC.

This chain uses TRBV5-3 with TRBJ2-1; maybe TRBD2 (5 bases). TRBV5-3 belongs to the ORF category, with a function that is uncertain. V gave up 0 bases and J gave up 0 bases, with 16 bases separating them. The CDR3 sequence is 18 residues long. The DNA for the CDR3 is TGTGCCAGAAGCTTGGTAACTGACCGGGATAGCTCCTACAATGAGCAGTTCTTC. Translating it yields CARSLVTDRDSSYNEQFF.

The V and J genes are TRBV6-2 or TRBV6-3 and TRBJ2-6; unclear D gene. The germline V gene encodes CDR1 MNHEY and CDR2 SVGEGT. V gave up 5 bases and J gave up 2 bases, with 10 bases separating them. CDR3 size: 15 residues. The CDR3 protein is CASSRLSTGANVLTF. The DNA of the CDR3 is TGTGCCAGCAGTAGACTGTCTACTGGGGCCAACGTCCTGACTTTC.

J is TRBJ1-3 and V is TRBV10-3; D remains ambiguous. V was shortened by 3 bases and J by 0 bases, with 6 bases between the two germline ends. This CDR3 has 14 amino acids. Germline assignment: CDR1 ENHRY and CDR2 SYGVKD. The CDR3 sequence is CAISDNSSGNTIYF. As DNA, the CDR3 is TGTGCCATCAGTGATAACAGCTCTGGAAACACCATATATTTT.

V and J are TRBV28 and TRBJ2-3; TRBD2 matches 8 bases. The CDR3 runs to 16 residues. Trimming at V came to 1 base and at J to 0 bases, leaving 3 bases not matched to a gene. Germline V gene sequence: CDR1 MDHEN, CDR2 SYDVKM. CDR3 amino acids: CASSLYSGVSTDTQYF. CDR3 DNA: TGTGCCAGCAGTTTATATAGCGGGGTTAGCACAGATACGCAGTATTTT.

The chain employs TRBV4-2 and TRBJ2-2, with D possibly being TRBD1 (5 bases). In germline, CDR1 is LGHNA, CDR2 YNFKEQ. The CDR3 is made up of 15 amino acids. V gave up 3 bases and J gave up 5 bases, with 13 bases separating them. For the CDR3, the DNA is TGTGCCAGCAGCCAGGGGCCCCCAAGAACCGGGGAGCTGTTTTTT. Translation: CASSQGPPRTGELFF.

V usage is TRBV7-2 and J usage is TRBJ2-7; possibly TRBD2 for D (5 bases). The CDR3 totals 14 residues. Per germline, CDR1 SGHTA and CDR2 FQGNSA. V dropped 2 bases and J dropped 0 bases, with 8 bases sitting between them. The CDR3 nucleotides are TGTGCCAGCAGCTTACAGCGGAACTCCTACGAGCAGTACTTC. It codes for CASSLQRNSYEQYF.

This chain links TRBV29-1 with TRBJ1-2; 7 nucleotides match TRBD1. Germline CDR1 reads SQVTM; CDR2 reads ANQGSEA. J lost 7 bases, V lost 7 bases, and 15 bases had no gene match. This CDR3 contains 14 residues. The chain's CDR3 is CSAQPADRVAGYTF. The CDR3 DNA reads as TGCAGCGCTCAACCGGCTGACAGGGTAGCTGGCTACACCTTC.

The J gene is TRBJ2-5, the V gene TRBV3-1 (or the pseudogene TRBV3-2), with 8 positions matching TRBD1. The trim removed 4 bases at V and 4 bases at J, leaving 11 bases unmatched. The CDR3 is 16 residues long. The germline CDR1 and CDR2 sequences are LGHDT and YNNKEL (reference sequence). The CDR3 is CASSPWQGAGPETQYF. DNA of the CDR3: TGTGCCAGCAGCCCCTGGCAGGGGGCGGGCCCAGAGACCCAGTACTTC.

The rearrangement links TRBV27 to TRBJ1-2, with D tentatively TRBD1 (5 bases). The germline gives CDR1 MNHEY, CDR2 SMNVEV (reference sequence). Trimming shortened V by 5 bases and J by 4 bases, and 17 bases separated the two germline ends. CDR3 size: 15 residues. The CDR3 DNA reads TGTGCCAGCAGTCCCAAGGCAGGGTGGCTCTATGGCTACACCTTC. Translated, it gives CASSPKAGWLYGYTF.

Only a few counts were recorded for this clone. This sequence joins TRBV6-5 and TRBJ1-1; 9 bases align to TRBD1. J was trimmed by 5 bases and V by 1 base; bases with no gene match: 8. CDR1 is MNHEY and CDR2 is SVGAGI in the germline V gene. The CDR3 is 16 residues long. CDR3 sequence (DNA): TGTGCCAGCAGTTACTTTGGGACAGGGATAGCGACTGAAGCTTTCTTT. Encoded protein: CASSYFGTGIATEAFF.

V and J are TRBV11-2 and TRBJ1-1; no clear D gene. Germline values: CDR1 SGHAT, CDR2 FQNNGV. The CDR3 contains 13 residues. The ends were cut back, 2 bases at V and 6 bases at J, with 10 bases in the middle. CDR3 loop: CASSLPGTPEAFF. CDR3 coding DNA: TGTGCCAGCAGCTTACCAGGAACCCCTGAAGCTTTCTTT.

This clone was detected only once. The rearrangement uses TRBV19 and TRBJ1-6; D is possibly TRBD1 (6 bases). Germline lookup yields CDR1 LNHDA and CDR2 SQIVND (reference sequence). The V end lost 7 bases, the J end lost 0 bases, and 13 bases lay between the germline ends. The CDR3 is 16 amino acids. The DNA of the CDR3 is TGTGCCAGTAATGCGGGGGCGAGCTCCTATAATTCACCCCTCCACTTT. Protein sequence: CASNAGASSYNSPLHF.

CDR3 protein: CASSPLAGGNEQFF. The CDR3, as DNA: TGCGCCAGCAGCCCTCTTGCGGGGGGGAATGAGCAGTTCTTC. The chain has TRBV5-1 and TRBJ2-1; 9 nucleotides line up with TRBD2. There are 14 residues in the CDR3. V gave up 4 bases and J gave up 7 bases; unmatched junction bases: 6. Germline V lookup: CDR1 SGHRS, CDR2 YFSETQ.

The chain employs TRBV10-1 and TRBJ1-4, with 10 bases lining up with TRBD1. The germline CDR1 and CDR2 sequences are WNHNN and SYGVQD (reference sequence). The CDR3 contains 15 residues. Trimming took 1 base from V and 5 from J; bases not matched to a gene: 1. The CDR3 DNA follows: TGCGCCAGCAGTGAGTGGGGACAGGGGAATGAAAAACTGTTTTTT. Translating it yields CASSEWGQGNEKLFF.

The chain has TRBV5-1 and TRBJ1-1; a weak D match, TRBD1 (6 bases). Germline lookup yields CDR1 SGHRS and CDR2 YFSETQ. The ends were cut back, 6 bases at V and 4 bases at J, with 16 bases in the middle. This CDR3 comprises 14 residues. CDR3: CASTQYGGATEAFF. The CDR3 DNA reads TGCGCCAGCACGCAATATGGGGGGGCCACTGAAGCTTTCTTT.

The V gene is TRBV5-6, the J gene TRBJ2-7, with 13 bases aligning to TRBD2. CDR3 length: 17 residues. J gave up 0 bases and V 3 bases, and 6 bases lay outside the gene matches. Germline CDR1 is SGHDT and CDR2 is YYEEEE. The CDR3 coding sequence is TGTGCCAGCAGCTCTAAGGGACTAGCGGGGACCTCCTACGAGCAGTACTTC. Amino acids: CASSSKGLAGTSYEQYF.

This chain uses TRBV27 with TRBJ1-5, with no clear D. V gave up 5 bases and J gave up 0 bases, with 2 bases separating them. The CDR3 loop spans 12 amino acids. Germline-derived CDR1 and CDR2 are MNHEY and SMNVEV (reference sequence). The CDR3 loop is CASSHSNQPQHF. In DNA, the CDR3 is TGTGCCAGCAGTCATAGCAATCAGCCCCAGCATTTT.

V is TRBV7-2 and J is TRBJ2-7; 10 bases line up with TRBD1. The CDR3 is 15 amino acids. Germline V lookup: CDR1 SGHTA, CDR2 FQGNSA. After removal of 5 bases from V and 4 bases from J, the junction contained 8 bases not matched to a gene. CDR3 protein: CASSVPDRGTYEQYF. CDR3 bases: TGTGCCAGCAGCGTACCGGACAGGGGGACATACGAGCAGTACTTC.

The rearrangement joins TRBV5-1 to TRBJ1-1; TRBD1 aligns across 11 bases. CDR1 and CDR2 from the germline V gene are SGHRS and YFSETQ. The CDR3 is 15 residues long. The V and J ends lost 5 bases and 4 bases, in that order; junction bases with no gene match: 7. In DNA, the CDR3 is TGCGCCAGCAGGCTGGGGACAGGGGGAAGCACTGAAGCTTTCTTT. As protein: CASRLGTGGSTEAFF.

CDR3 amino acids: CASSLGPGGVEQYF. The CDR3 nucleotides read TGTGCCAGCAGCTTAGGGCCGGGGGGGGTCGAGCAGTACTTC. The gene calls are TRBV7-2 and TRBJ2-7, with 8 nucleotides matching TRBD2. Trimming took 1 base from V and 6 from J; bases not matched to a gene: 5. The CDR3 spans 14 residues. The V gene's germline CDR1 is SGHTA and CDR2 FQGNSA.

This rearrangement joins TRBV5-6 to TRBJ1-1; D is perhaps TRBD1 (6 bases). The germline V gene encodes CDR1 SGHDT and CDR2 YYEEEE. The CDR3 totals 13 residues. The V end lost 5 bases, the J end lost 6 bases, and 14 bases lay between the germline ends. The CDR3 region has the DNA TGTGCCAGCAGGCCCGGACAGAGGGCTGAAGCTTTCTTT. Protein sequence: CASRPGQRAEAFF.

This rearrangement joins TRBV7-8 to TRBJ2-1; TRBD1 matches at 10 bases. This CDR3 region has 14 residues. The V segment lost 7 bases and the J segment 8 bases; nucleotides outside the gene matches: 8. CDR1 and CDR2 (germline): SGHVS, FQNEAQ. The CDR3: CASKGQGVSDEQFF. CDR3 bases: TGTGCCAGCAAAGGACAGGGGGTTTCCGATGAGCAGTTCTTC.

The rearrangement uses TRBV5-1 and TRBJ1-2; 11 bases agree with TRBD1. V lost 4 bases to trimming and J lost 8 bases; unmatched junction nucleotides: 7. The CDR3 spans 14 residues. Germline CDR1 is SGHRS and CDR2 is YFSETQ. The CDR3 is CASSLWTGGQGYTF. The CDR3 nucleotides are TGCGCCAGCAGCCTATGGACAGGGGGCCAAGGCTACACCTTC.

The J gene is TRBJ2-7, the V gene TRBV29-1; TRBD1 matches 9 bases. The germline CDR1 and CDR2 sequences are SQVTM and ANQGSEA. CDR3 size: 16 residues. With 5 bases clipped from V and 1 base from J, the junction kept 12 bases outside the gene matches. DNA for the CDR3: TGCAGCGTTTCGCCCCTAGACAGGGGGGGTTCCTACGAGCAGTACTTC. Translated: CSVSPLDRGGSYEQYF.

This rearrangement joins TRBV7-7 to TRBJ2-5; 9 nucleotides match TRBD1. Germline loops: CDR1 SSHAT, CDR2 FNYEAQ (reference sequence). V shed 6 bases, J shed 9 bases, and the junction held 11 bases outside the gene matches. The CDR3 extends over 14 amino acids. CDR3 sequence: CASRPGQGPGAQYF. The CDR3 DNA follows: TGTGCCAGCAGACCCGGACAGGGGCCGGGGGCCCAGTACTTC.

This clone was seen just once. The chain recombines TRBV18 with TRBJ1-6, with 8 bases aligning to TRBD1. Unmatched junction bases numbered 5, after V lost 0 bases and J lost 10 bases. Germline CDR1 KGHSH, CDR2 LQKENI. The CDR3 is made up of 15 amino acids. CDR3 amino acids: CASSPPGQVGSPLHF. CDR3 DNA: TGTGCCAGCTCACCACCGGGACAGGTGGGCTCACCCCTCCACTTT.